The 12 T cell receptor beta chains below come from one sample, sequenced in a study of breast tumors, draining lymph nodes, adjacent tissues. TCRdb itself ran the multiplex PCR reads through MiXCR, one entry per CDR3 protein. Found here are under 300,000 distinct CDR3 sequences, less than 40% of them singletons; the top ten hold 3% to 4%. The lymph nodes were axillary draining lymph nodes from breast cancer patients. The sample consisted of axillary lymph node tissue. These receptors were collected from a female donor with breast cancer. Some clones in this sample may be carry-over from other donors' samples.

This clonotype was found many times. This chain connects TRBV5-1 to TRBJ2-7; either TRBD1 or TRBD2 may supply D (5 bases each). Trimming cost V 4 bases and J 7 bases, with 24 bases left between them. This CDR3 comprises 16 residues. The germline V gene encodes CDR1 SGHRS and CDR2 YFSETQ. CDR3 sequence: CASSTAWGTTSGEQYF. In nucleotides, the CDR3 is TGCGCCAGCAGCACCGCGTGGGGCACCACTTCGGGGGAGCAGTACTTC.

The CDR3 nucleotides read TGTGCCAGCAGCGCACCGGGACAGGGAAGCCTTGGAAACACCATATATTTT. This translates into CASSAPGQGSLGNTIYF. The chain links TRBV9 to TRBJ1-3; 9 positions match TRBD1. The J segment lost 3 bases and the V segment lost 3 bases, leaving 10 bases of the junction unmatched. The CDR3 totals 17 residues. From germline, CDR1 is SGDLS and CDR2 YYNGEE.

The V gene is TRBV7-3, the J gene TRBJ2-7; 12 nucleotides agree with TRBD2. The trim removed 3 bases at V and 2 bases at J, leaving 5 bases unmatched. The CDR3 is made up of 16 amino acids. CDR1 is SGHTA, CDR2 FQGTGA, per germline. CDR3 nucleotide sequence: TGTGCCAGCAGCTTCGGGACTAGCGGGCCCACCTACGAGCAGTACTTC. Encoded protein: CASSFGTSGPTYEQYF.

This clonotype was seen repeatedly, ten times or more. The CDR3 is CASSWTSGDTQYF. In nucleotides, the CDR3 is TGTGCCAGCAGCTGGACTAGCGGGGATACGCAGTATTTT. V usage is TRBV7-3 and J usage is TRBJ2-3; TRBD2 aligns across 11 bases. V gave up 4 bases and J gave up 6 bases; unmatched junction bases: 0. Germline lookup yields CDR1 SGHTA and CDR2 FQGTGA. The CDR3 contains 13 residues.

The V and J genes are TRBV2 and TRBJ2-7, with TRBD2 identical over 8 bases. The germline V gene encodes CDR1 SNHLY and CDR2 FYNNEI. CDR3 size: 14 residues. V shed 2 bases and J 2 bases; nucleotides not matched to a gene: 2. CDR3 loop: CASSELAGPYEQYF. The CDR3 nucleotides are TGTGCCAGCAGTGAATTAGCGGGGCCCTACGAGCAGTACTTC.

This clonotype has at least ten counts. The gene calls are TRBV29-1 and TRBJ2-5, with 11 bases that match TRBD1. The CDR3 contains 13 residues. The V segment lost 5 bases and the J segment 5 bases; nucleotides outside the gene matches: 4. The germline V gene has CDR1 SQVTM and CDR2 ANQGSEA. CDR3 in amino acids: CSVRTGGFETQYF. Here the CDR3 DNA reads TGCAGCGTTCGGACAGGGGGCTTTGAGACCCAGTACTTC.

With respect to this clonotype: A single base separates this from a much larger clone, so it may be a read error. The chain carries TRBV3-1 and TRBJ1-4; 8 bases are a match to TRBD1. Germline trimming cut 1 base from V and 7 bases from J; bases unmatched to any gene: 5. The CDR3 length is 15 residues. Per the germline V gene, CDR1 is LGHDT and CDR2 is YNNKEL (reference sequence). This CDR3 is CASSQADRAGEKLFF. As DNA, the CDR3 is TGTGCCAGCAGCCAAGCGGACAGGGCGGGTGAAAAACTGTTTTTT.

This clonotype was observed a handful of times. One base away lies a much larger clone, so this may be a sequencing read error. CDR3 DNA: TGTGCCAGCAGCCAAGATCTCTTAACAGGTTATGGCTCCACCTTC. This codes for CASSQDLLTGYGSTF. V usage is TRBV14 and J usage is TRBJ1-2, with D possibly being TRBD1 (5 bases). CDR3 size: 15 residues. Germline-derived CDR1 and CDR2 are SGHDN and FVKESK.

The rearrangement uses TRBV11-3 and TRBJ1-6; 7 bases are a match to TRBD1. The CDR3 covers 17 residues. In germline, CDR1 is SGHNT, CDR2 YENEEA. V was clipped by 1 base and J by 4 bases; unmatched bases: 7. For the CDR3, the DNA is TGTGCCAGCAGCTTAGCGTCTACAGGGGATTATAATTCACCCCTCCACTTT. It yields the protein CASSLASTGDYNSPLHF.

A word on this clonotype: A read error may be the cause here, since a much bigger clone is one base away. The gene calls are TRBV7-9 and TRBJ2-5; TRBD2 is a possible D gene (5 bases). CDR1 is SEHNR, CDR2 FQNEAQ, per germline (reference sequence). This CDR3 spans 15 amino acids. This CDR3 is CASSLGLDFGETQHF. CDR3 coding DNA: TGTGCCAGCAGCTTAGGGCTGGACTTTGGGGAGACCCAGCACTTC.

This clonotype has a count of ten or more. This chain links TRBV6-5 with TRBJ1-6; D ambiguous. Germline CDR1 MNHEY, CDR2 SVGAGI. The CDR3 is 15 residues long. V was trimmed by 0 bases and J by 13 bases, leaving 16 bases between them. This chain's CDR3 is CASSYSSGALFPLHF. In DNA form, the CDR3 reads TGTGCCAGCAGTTACTCGAGTGGAGCCCTCTTTCCCCTCCACTTT.

This clonotype was seen at least ten times. J is TRBJ2-1 and V is TRBV29-1; D remains ambiguous. The V gene lost 2 bases and the J gene lost 6 bases, with 14 bases spanning the gap. The germline V gene has CDR1 SQVTM and CDR2 ANQGSEA. The CDR3 loop spans 14 amino acids. The CDR3 sequence is CSVEFRVGINEQFF. CDR3 coding DNA: TGCAGCGTTGAATTTAGGGTAGGGATCAATGAGCAGTTCTTC.